This TCR beta chain stems from a study of graft-versus-host responses after intestinal transplantation. Study-wide points: The marrow of recipients harbored GvH clones, and ileum or blood showed some of them first. Some patients had graft-donor T cell macrochimerism, and their allografts showed high graft-versus-host to host-versus-graft clonal ratios.

This table comes from immunoSEQ multiplex PCR, and its TCRdb copy is limited to in-frame clones, with some not included. The profile shows some 5,600 clones, approximately 24% of them singletons. The authors sorted proliferating CFSE-low CD3+CD4+ and CD3+CD8+ responders after the reaction. Germline V gives CDR1 SGDLS, CDR2 YYNGEE. The J segment lost 2 bases and the V segment lost 4 bases, leaving 10 bases of the junction unmatched. CDR3 length: 18 residues. The genes are TRBV9 and TRBJ2-7, with TRBD2 matching over 15 bases. The sample consisted of alloreactive CD4+ T cells from a mixed lymphocyte reaction culture, taken before transplantation. The subset was: CFSE-low proliferating T cells sorted from roughly six-day pre-transplant mixed lymphocyte reaction (GvH or HvG direction). The source of this sequence is a human patient who was an organ donor for intestinal transplantation. Here the CDR3 DNA reads TGTGCCAGCAGCTTACAGGGACTAGCGGGAGGAATGGCCTACGAGCAGTACTTC. It specifies CASSLQGLAGGMAYEQYF. The whole variable domain, remainder taken from reference TRBV9 and TRBJ2-7, is DSGVTQTPKHLITATGQRVTLRCSPRSGDLSVYWYQQSLDQGLQFLIQYYNGEERAKGNILERFSAQQFPDLHSELNLSSLELGDSALYFCASSLQGLAGGMAYEQYFGPGTRLTVT.